Below, 20 T cell receptor beta chains from the same sample are listed, as sequenced in a study of T cells in Graves' hyperthyroidism and ophthalmopathy. There were TCR beta CDR3 regions amplified from RNA transcripts. HTBI primers were used for first-round RT-PCR of the TCR CDR3. Each CDR3 protein is one row after TCRdb ran MiXCR on the multiplex PCR reads. The sample holds about 340,000 distinct CDR3 sequences, over 15% seen once. Input material: blood. The receptors derive from a woman between 45 and 65 years old with Graves' hyperthyroidism.

This clonotype showed up many times. The chain employs TRBV20-1 and TRBJ1-2, with a possible D match to TRBD1 (6 bases). Germline V gives CDR1 DFQATT, CDR2 SNEGSKA (reference sequence). The CDR3 has 14 amino acids. The germline V and J ends were trimmed by 0 bases and 7 bases, with 15 bases remaining between them. CDR3 region: CSARDLRGAGGYTF. CDR3 coding DNA: TGCAGTGCTAGAGATCTTCGGGGGGCTGGTGGCTACACCTTC.

This clonotype was picked up many times. The chain carries TRBV7-9 and TRBJ2-5; TRBD2 is a possible D gene (5 bases). The V end lost 10 bases, the J end lost 2 bases, and 14 bases lay between the germline ends. The germline V gene encodes CDR1 SEHNR and CDR2 FQNEAQ (reference sequence). The CDR3 runs to 13 residues. The CDR3 sequence is CANGRTGQETQYF. CDR3 nucleotide sequence: TGTGCCAACGGACGGACGGGACAAGAGACCCAGTACTTC.

This clonotype was seen many times. The chain links TRBV12-3 or TRBV12-4 to TRBJ2-1; no clear D gene. Trimming pared 1 base from V and 5 bases from J, leaving 9 bases between. There are 14 residues in the CDR3. The DNA of the CDR3 is TGTGCCAGCAGTTTAGGCGGTCGCCACAATGAGCAGTTCTTC. This encodes CASSLGGRHNEQFF.

This chain connects TRBV27 to TRBJ1-1; D might be TRBD1 (5 bases). This CDR3 region has 14 residues. V was cut by 2 bases and J by 5 bases, with 12 bases left in between. Germline CDR1 MNHEY, CDR2 SMNVEV (reference sequence). The CDR3 protein is CASSLGGTVTEAFF. The CDR3 nucleotides are TGTGCCAGCAGTTTAGGAGGGACGGTAACTGAAGCTTTCTTT.

This clonotype occurred many times. The rearrangement joins TRBV6-1 to TRBJ2-1, with 14 bases aligning to TRBD2. Germline-derived CDR1 and CDR2 are MNHNS and SASEGT. Trimming took 6 bases from V and 9 from J; bases not matched to a gene: 7. The CDR3 runs 15 residues. CDR3 in DNA: TGTGCCAGCAGCTACGGGACTAGCGGGAGTGGTGAGCAGTTCTTC. As protein: CASSYGTSGSGEQFF.

This clonotype was counted only a few times. The chain joins TRBV7-2 to TRBJ1-3; 7 nucleotides match TRBD1. This CDR3 is 16 amino acids long. With 5 bases clipped from V and 0 bases from J, the junction kept 7 bases outside the gene matches. Per germline, CDR1 SGHTA and CDR2 FQGNSA. CDR3: CASSQYSGGSGNTIYF. DNA for the CDR3: TGTGCCAGCAGCCAATACTCAGGGGGCTCTGGAAACACCATATATTTT.

The chain recombines TRBV6-2 or TRBV6-3 with TRBJ1-5, with D perhaps matching TRBD1 (6 bases). The length of the CDR3 is 15 residues. Germline values: CDR1 MNHEY, CDR2 SVGEGT. Trimming took off 4 bases at V and 6 bases at J, with 16 bases between the two ends. The CDR3 DNA reads TGTGCCAGCAGTTTAACAGGGAAGAGAAGTCAGCCCCAGCATTTT. Translating it yields CASSLTGKRSQPQHF.

This clonotype was seen a few times. CDR3 amino acids: CASSGGTGIYNEQFF. CDR3 nucleotide sequence: TGTGCCAGCAGCGGCGGGACAGGAATTTACAATGAGCAGTTCTTC. The chain carries TRBV7-3 and TRBJ2-1, with 8 bases lining up with TRBD1. Germline V gene lookup returns CDR1 SGHTA and CDR2 FQGTGA. The CDR3 consists of 15 residues. V lost 5 bases to trimming and J lost 4 bases; unmatched junction nucleotides: 7.

A remark on this clonotype: A much more abundant neighbour one base away suggests this may be a read error. The rearrangement links TRBV14 to TRBJ1-1; D uncertain. Germline V gene data show CDR1 as SGHDN and CDR2 as FVKESK. The CDR3 is 13 amino acids. The ends were cut back, 6 bases at V and 0 bases at J, with 8 bases in the middle. CDR3 loop: CASSWDVNTEAFF. CDR3 sequence (DNA): TGTGCCAGCAGTTGGGATGTGAACACTGAAGCTTTCTTT.

In this sample, this clonotype turned up once. The V and J genes are TRBV5-6 and TRBJ2-3; D may be TRBD1 or TRBD2 (5 bases each). V lost 0 bases to trimming and J lost 6 bases, with 11 bases between them. The germline gives CDR1 SGHDT, CDR2 YYEEEE. The CDR3 is 14 amino acids. CDR3 protein: CASSLGQPGDTQYF. In nucleotides, the CDR3 is TGTGCCAGCAGCTTGGGACAGCCGGGGGATACGCAGTATTTT.

The sample holds many counts of this clonotype. The rearrangement joins TRBV27 to TRBJ1-6, with a weak D call TRBD1 (6 bases). The CDR3 totals 19 residues. With 7 bases removed from V and 0 bases from J, the gap between germline ends came to 22 bases. Germline loops: CDR1 MNHEY, CDR2 SMNVEV (reference sequence). Here the CDR3 reads CASTTRGATDVSYNSPLHF. The CDR3 DNA sequence: TGTGCCAGCACCACGAGGGGGGCAACCGACGTCTCCTATAATTCACCCCTCCACTTT.

The chain has TRBV6-1 and TRBJ1-6, with TRBD1 matching over 7 bases. After removal of 5 bases from V and 8 bases from J, the junction contained 6 bases not matched to a gene. CDR1 MNHNS and CDR2 SASEGT come from the germline V gene. CDR3 size: 14 residues. The DNA for the CDR3 is TGTGCCAGCAGTCGGGACAGATTGGATTCACCCCTCCACTTT. As protein: CASSRDRLDSPLHF.

J is TRBJ2-1 and V is TRBV4-1, with D tentatively TRBD2 (6 bases). The germline V gene has CDR1 MGHRA and CDR2 YSYEKL. Trimming stripped 1 base from V and 2 bases from J, with 15 bases between. The CDR3 is 17 residues long. CDR3 sequence: CASSQAVGRLAYNEQFF. For the CDR3, the DNA is TGCGCCAGCAGCCAAGCCGTCGGGAGACTAGCCTACAATGAGCAGTTCTTC.

This clonotype was detected many times. This sequence joins TRBV20-1 and TRBJ2-7; 9 bases agree with TRBD1. J lost 5 bases, V lost 1 base, and 6 bases had no gene match. The germline V gene encodes CDR1 DFQATT and CDR2 SNEGSKA (reference sequence). The CDR3 has 14 residues. The CDR3 nucleotides read TGCAGTGCTAGAGCAACCGGGACAGGGAACGAGCAGTACTTC. This encodes CSARATGTGNEQYF.

This chain links TRBV30 with TRBJ2-7; no reliable D call. The V end was cut by 1 base, the J end by 5 bases, with 9 bases between. In germline, CDR1 is GTSNPN, CDR2 SVGIG (reference sequence). This CDR3 has 12 amino acids. CDR3 coding DNA: TGTGCCTGGAGTGCCCCCCTAGACGAGCAGTACTTC. It is translated as CAWSAPLDEQYF.

This clonotype was counted many times. The rearrangement joins TRBV12-3 or TRBV12-4 to TRBJ1-6; the match to TRBD1 covers 7 bases. V dropped 8 bases and J dropped 15; count of bases not matched to a gene: 13. This CDR3 is built from 13 residues. The CDR3 is CASSGTELGGLHF. As DNA, the CDR3 is TGTGCCAGCTCTGGGACAGAGTTAGGGGGCCTCCACTTT.

The CDR3 region is CASSQARQGTPCYEQYV. The CDR3 coding sequence is TGCGCCAGCAGCCAAGCCCGACAGGGGACTCCATGCTACGAGCAGTACGTC. The chain joins TRBV4-1 to TRBJ2-7; 8 bases agree with TRBD1. This CDR3 contains 17 residues. CDR1 is MGHRA and CDR2 is YSYEKL in the germline V gene. J lost 3 bases, V lost 1 base, and 11 bases had no gene match.

This clonotype was observed many times. The rearrangement links TRBV12-3 or TRBV12-4 to TRBJ2-6, with a possible D match to TRBD2 (5 bases). The length of the CDR3 is 14 residues. Deletions cut 6 bases from V and 4 bases from J, with 10 bases between. CDR3 sequence reads: CASSRGSGANVLTF. CDR3 nucleotides: TGTGCCAGCAGCCGAGGGTCGGGGGCCAACGTCCTGACTTTC.

This clonotype was seen only once. The chain joins TRBV24-1 to TRBJ2-1; D may be TRBD2 (5 bases). Germline V gene data show CDR1 as KGHDR and CDR2 as SFDVKD. The CDR3 is made up of 15 amino acids. V dropped 2 bases and J dropped 8 bases, with 15 bases sitting between them. The CDR3 coding sequence is TGTGCCACCAGTGATTCGATCATCAAGAGGGATGAGCAGTTCTTC. Amino acid sequence: CATSDSIIKRDEQFF.

This clonotype was observed at least ten times. The chain links TRBV27 to TRBJ2-3; D may be TRBD1 or TRBD2 (6 bases each). Per the germline V gene, CDR1 is MNHEY and CDR2 is SMNVEV (reference sequence). V gave up 4 bases and J gave up 4 bases, with 9 bases separating them. The CDR3 runs 13 residues. For the CDR3, the DNA is TGTGCCAGCAGTTGGGGGGCTTCAGATACGCAGTATTTT. Translation: CASSWGASDTQYF.